These T cell receptor beta chains were read from a single sample in a study of patients and donors after allogeneic stem cell transplantation. In TCRdb, the RT-PCR reads were re-called with MiXCR into one record per CDR3 protein. This sample has 150,000 to 250,000 distinct CDR3 sequences; around two fifths occur once, and the top ten carry about 35%. Sample: blood, either unsorted or a sorted T cell fraction (not recorded which). Receptors were obtained from a human donor who was either an allogeneic HSCT recipient or a stem cell or donor lymphocyte infusion donor (not recorded which). It is not recorded whose cells these are; they may come from a transplant donor. Each CDR3 is given with its conserved first and last residue. D genes are given only for firm matches. Size is stated for part of the rows, as once, few or many counts, or as a class when the clone is expanded.

length	size	V	J	D	CDR3	DNA
12	NA	TRBV30	TRBJ1-1	NA	CAWGLLNTEAFF	TGTGCCTGGGGGCTTTTGAACACTGAAGCTTTCTTT
15	NA	TRBV28	TRBJ1-6	NA	CASSQEISYNSPLHF	TGTGCCAGCAGCCAGGAGATCTCCTATAATTCACCCCTCCACTTT
14	NA	TRBV7-2	TRBJ1-1	NA	CASSLVGGFTEAFF	TGTGCCAGCAGCTTAGTCGGGGGATTCACTGAAGCTTTCTTT
14	NA	TRBV12-3/TRBV12-4	TRBJ2-1	NA	CASSLRGRANEQFF	TGTGCCAGCAGTTTAAGGGGGAGGGCCAATGAGCAGTTCTTC
13	NA	TRBV12-3/TRBV12-4	TRBJ1-1	NA	CASNRDGAHEAFF	TGTGCCAGCAACAGGGACGGAGCCCATGAAGCTTTCTTT
15	many	TRBV12-3/TRBV12-4	TRBJ1-5	NA	CASSHHEYSNQPQHF	TGTGCCAGCAGCCATCACGAGTATAGCAATCAGCCCCAGCATTTT
12	NA	TRBV20-1	TRBJ1-2	NA	CSAPGLGYGYTF	TGCAGTGCTCCGGGGCTTGGCTATGGCTACACCTTC
15	once	TRBV12-3/TRBV12-4	TRBJ2-7	TRBD1	CASTIQGASSYEQYF	TGTGCCAGCACCATACAGGGGGCCAGCTCCTACGAGCAGTACTTC
11	NA	TRBV29-1	TRBJ1-2	NA	CSVELRDGYTF	TGCAGCGTTGAACTTAGGGATGGCTACACCTTC
14	few	TRBV7-6	TRBJ2-7	NA	CASSLGTNTYEQYF	TGTGCCAGCAGCTTAGGTACTAATACGTACGAGCAGTACTTC
14	few	TRBV12-3/TRBV12-4	TRBJ1-4	NA	CASSFSKLNEKLFF	TGTGCCAGCAGTTTCTCAAAGCTAAATGAAAAACTGTTTTTT
16	NA	TRBV7-9	TRBJ1-1	TRBD1	CASSYSPGQGDTEAFF	TGTGCCAGCAGCTACTCACCGGGACAGGGTGACACTGAAGCTTTCTTT
16	once	TRBV5-1	TRBJ2-7	NA	CASSFGLAEISYEQYF	TGCGCCAGCAGCTTTGGGCTAGCTGAAATTTCCTACGAGCAGTACTTC
15	few	TRBV12-3/TRBV12-4	TRBJ1-4	NA	CASSLFGATNEKLFF	TGTGCCAGCAGTTTATTTGGCGCAACTAATGAAAAACTGTTTTTT
12	NA	TRBV7-9	TRBJ1-1	NA	CASSLMTVEAFF	TGTGCCAGCAGCTTAATGACAGTTGAAGCTTTCTTT
18	NA	TRBV3-1	TRBJ2-1	TRBD2	CASSPSRLAGGGYNEQFF	TGTGCCAGCAGCCCCTCCCGACTAGCGGGAGGAGGTTACAATGAGCAGTTCTTC
18	NA	TRBV12-3/TRBV12-4	TRBJ1-2	TRBD1	CASSHRGGQGSNGYGYTF	TGTGCCAGCAGTCACCGCGGGGGACAGGGTTCGAATGGCTATGGCTACACCTTC
15	NA	TRBV7-9	TRBJ2-4	NA	CASSLSPSETNIQYF	TGTGCCAGCAGCTTATCGCCTAGCGAGACAAACATTCAGTACTTC
15	NA	TRBV6-5	TRBJ1-6	TRBD1	CASRDAGQDPEGFHF	TGTGCCAGCAGGGATGCGGGACAGGATCCAGAAGGATTCCACTTT
13	NA	TRBV30	TRBJ1-4	NA	CAWSRRVEEKLFF	TGTGCCTGGAGCCGGAGGGTGGAGGAAAAACTGTTTTTT
15	once	TRBV4-3	TRBJ2-1	NA	CASSPSVNFPNEQFF	TGCGCCAGCAGCCCCAGTGTTAACTTTCCCAATGAGCAGTTCTTC
13	few	TRBV6-2/TRBV6-3	TRBJ1-3	NA	CASRESSGNTIYF	TGTGCCAGCAGGGAGAGCTCTGGAAACACCATATATTTT
17	NA	TRBV5-1	TRBJ1-4	TRBD1	CASSRRDRGLGNEKLFF	TGCGCCAGCAGCCGGCGGGACAGGGGGCTCGGTAATGAAAAACTGTTTTTT
16	many	TRBV5-1	TRBJ1-1	NA	CASSLSSGFWDTEAFF	TGCGCCAGCAGCTTGTCATCTGGGTTCTGGGACACTGAAGCTTTCTTT
16	NA	TRBV9	TRBJ1-2	TRBD1	CASSGRKDRLNYGYTF	TGTGCCAGCAGCGGCCGGAAGGACAGGCTGAACTATGGCTACACCTTC
14	NA	TRBV12-3/TRBV12-4	TRBJ1-1	NA	CASSFPRGNTEAFF	TGTGCCAGCAGTTTTCCCCGGGGGAACACTGAAGCTTTCTTT
14	many	TRBV5-1	TRBJ1-1	TRBD1	CASSLLDRGTEAFF	TGCGCCAGCAGCCTTCTAGACAGGGGCACTGAAGCTTTCTTT
15	many	TRBV12-3/TRBV12-4	TRBJ2-3	TRBD2	CASSLASGSTDTQYF	TGTGCCAGCAGCTTAGCTAGCGGGAGCACAGATACGCAGTATTTT
18	NA	TRBV15	TRBJ2-5	TRBD2	CATSRDKASGRAGETQYF	TGTGCCACCAGCAGAGATAAGGCTAGCGGGAGGGCCGGGGAGACCCAGTACTTC
13	few	TRBV9	TRBJ1-2	NA	CASSEVHRYGYTF	TGTGCCAGCAGCGAGGTCCATCGCTATGGCTACACCTTC
15	NA	TRBV28	TRBJ2-1	TRBD2	CASSITSGRVNEQFF	TGTGCCAGCAGTATTACTAGCGGGAGGGTTAATGAGCAGTTCTTC
15	NA	TRBV12-3/TRBV12-4	TRBJ2-2	NA	CASSFPRRNTGELFF	TGTGCCAGCAGTTTCCCTCGGCGGAACACCGGGGAGCTGTTTTTT
12	NA	TRBV7-9	TRBJ1-5	NA	CASSKPWGPQHF	TGTGCCAGCAGCAAACCCTGGGGGCCCCAGCATTTT
13	many	TRBV12-5	TRBJ1-1	NA	CASGLAMNTEAFF	TGTGCTAGTGGTTTGGCCATGAACACTGAAGCTTTCTTT
14	NA	TRBV29-1	TRBJ1-1	TRBD1	CSAVPVRGGTEAFF	TGCAGCGCTGTTCCAGTCAGGGGGGGCACTGAAGCTTTCTTT
14	once	TRBV12-3/TRBV12-4	TRBJ2-3	NA	CASRGRSFTDTQYF	TGTGCCAGCAGGGGACGGAGCTTCACAGATACGCAGTATTTT
14	NA	TRBV20-1	TRBJ2-4	NA	CSARDWDVENIQYF	TGCAGTGCTAGAGATTGGGACGTTGAAAACATTCAGTACTTC
15	NA	TRBV4-3	TRBJ2-7	NA	CASSPSMVGHYEQYF	TGCGCCAGCAGCCCCTCAATGGTGGGCCACTACGAGCAGTACTTC
14	NA	TRBV27	TRBJ1-1	NA	CASSFYPWGDEAFF	TGTGCCAGCAGTTTTTATCCTTGGGGTGATGAAGCTTTCTTT
17	NA	TRBV4-3	TRBJ1-6	TRBD1	CASSQDLKQGANSPLHF	TGCGCCAGCAGCCAAGATCTAAAACAGGGGGCGAATTCACCCCTCCACTTT
15	NA	TRBV15	TRBJ1-5	TRBD1	CATTVTGLSNQPQHF	TGTGCCACCACCGTGACAGGGCTCAGCAATCAGCCCCAGCATTTT
15	NA	TRBV9	TRBJ2-5	NA	CASSVGRVHQETQYF	TGTGCCAGCAGCGTAGGAAGAGTTCACCAAGAGACCCAGTACTTC